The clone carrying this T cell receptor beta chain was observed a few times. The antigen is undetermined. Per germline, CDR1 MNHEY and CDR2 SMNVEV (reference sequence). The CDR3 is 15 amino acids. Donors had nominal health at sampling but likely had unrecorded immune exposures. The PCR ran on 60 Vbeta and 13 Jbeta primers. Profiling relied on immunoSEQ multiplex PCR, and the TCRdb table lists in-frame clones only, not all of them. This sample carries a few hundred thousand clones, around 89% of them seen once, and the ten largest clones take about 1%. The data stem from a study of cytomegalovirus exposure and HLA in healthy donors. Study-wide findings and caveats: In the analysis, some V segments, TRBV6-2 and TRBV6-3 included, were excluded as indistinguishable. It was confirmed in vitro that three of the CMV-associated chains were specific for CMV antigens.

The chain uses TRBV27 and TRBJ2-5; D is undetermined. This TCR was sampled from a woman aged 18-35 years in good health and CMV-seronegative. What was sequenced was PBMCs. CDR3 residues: CTVGSLAAGQETQYF. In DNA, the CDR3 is TGTACGGTGGGTAGTTTGGCAGCAGGCCAAGAGACCCAGTACTTC.